This TCR beta chain emerged from a study of cytomegalovirus exposure and HLA in healthy donors. Study conclusions and caveats: The authors later found HLA-associated TCR beta chains more clonally expanded than equally common others. Among the sequence variants, a highly shared cluster was likely an artifact of sequencing. Associated with cytomegalovirus, according to the listing, were 170 or so TCR beta chains.

Germline CDR1 reads PRHDT; CDR2 reads FYEKMQ (reference sequence). Trimming took 3 bases from V and 1 from J, leaving 18 bases between them. This CDR3 has 17 residues. The PCR made use of 60 Vbeta and 13 Jbeta primers. Some clones are missing from TCRdb's copy, which holds only in-frame ones; the method was immunoSEQ multiplex PCR. The table includes about 150,000 clones, 80% detected once. As for this clone: Its antigen remains unknown.

The clonotype was recovered from a woman in her 40s in good health and CMV-seropositive. The gene calls are TRBV13 and TRBJ1-1; D might be TRBD1 (6 bases). The specimen sequenced was PBMCs. The CDR3 DNA reads as TGTGCCAGCAGCTTCAGGGGTCCTACTTCGGGGAACACTGAAGCTTTCTTT. Its protein is CASSFRGPTSGNTEAFF.